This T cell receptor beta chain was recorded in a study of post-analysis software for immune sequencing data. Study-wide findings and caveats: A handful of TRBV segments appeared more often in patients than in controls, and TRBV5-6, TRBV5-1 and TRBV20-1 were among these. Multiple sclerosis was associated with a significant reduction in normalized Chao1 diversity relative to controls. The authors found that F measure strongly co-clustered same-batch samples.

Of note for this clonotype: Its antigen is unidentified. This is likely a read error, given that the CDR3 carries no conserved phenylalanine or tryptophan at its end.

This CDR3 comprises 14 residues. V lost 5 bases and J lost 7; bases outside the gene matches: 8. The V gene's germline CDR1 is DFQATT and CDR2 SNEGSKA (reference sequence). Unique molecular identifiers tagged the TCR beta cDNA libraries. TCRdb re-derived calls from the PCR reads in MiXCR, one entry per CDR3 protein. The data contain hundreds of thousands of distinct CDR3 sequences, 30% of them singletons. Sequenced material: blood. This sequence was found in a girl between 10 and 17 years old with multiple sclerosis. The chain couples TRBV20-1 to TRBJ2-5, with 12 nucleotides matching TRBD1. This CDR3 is CSALGTGGLGTQYV. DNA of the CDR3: TGCAGTGCTCTCGGGACAGGGGGCCTCGGGACCCAGTACGTC.